A selection of T cell receptor beta chains follows, all from one sample in a study of T cells in Graves' hyperthyroidism and ophthalmopathy. TCRdb passed the multiplex PCR reads through MiXCR, listing each CDR3 protein once. The data hold a few hundred thousand distinct CDR3 sequences, with 20% to 30% observed a single time. The sequencing input was blood. These receptors originate from a man between 50 and 59 years old with Graves' hyperthyroidism. Each CDR3 is given with its conserved first and last residue. Each record gives: J gene, V gene, D gene, clone size, CDR3 DNA, CDR3 protein. The D gene is left open where the match is weak. Clone size is stated in some rows and not others, as once, few, many or a class when expanded.

TRBJ1-5 | TRBV20-1 | TRBD1 | . | TGCAGTGCTAGAGGGGGGACAGGGGGCTTACGGGGCAATCAGCCCCAGCATTTT | CSARGGTGGLRGNQPQHF
TRBJ2-3 | TRBV4-2 | TRBD2 | few | TGTGCCAGCAGCCTCCCAGCGGGAGGTGGGACAGATACGCAGTATTTT | CASSLPAGGGTDTQYF
TRBJ1-1 | TRBV4-1 | . | . | TGCGCCAGCAGCCAAGAGGCCCTGGGCACTGAAGCTTTCTTT | CASSQEALGTEAFF
TRBJ2-2 | TRBV9 | TRBD2 | few | TGTGCCAGCAGTCCCACTAGCGGGAGAGGAACCGGGGAGCTGTTTTTT | CASSPTSGRGTGELFF
TRBJ1-2 | TRBV2 | TRBD1 | many | TGTGCCAGCAGTAACGGACAGGGTGCCTATGGCTACACCTTC | CASSNGQGAYGYTF
TRBJ2-2 | TRBV18 | . | many | TGTGCCAGCTCACCACGAAAGGACGGGGAGCTGTTTTTT | CASSPRKDGELFF
TRBJ1-5 | TRBV19 | . | few | TGTGCCAGTAGTCTCCGGTTTCAGCCCCAGCATTTT | CASSLRFQPQHF
TRBJ1-2 | TRBV6-5 | . | few | TGTGCCAGCAGTTACGCGGGTTTTGGCTACACCTTC | CASSYAGFGYTF
TRBJ2-3 | TRBV7-9 | . | few | TGTGCCAGCAGCTTAGGGTGGGGGGGGCCCGACTTCACAGATACGCAGTATTTT | CASSLGWGGPDFTDTQYF
TRBJ2-2 | TRBV5-1 | . | . | TGCGCCAGCAGCCCCCAATCCACCGGGGAGCTGTTTTTT | CASSPQSTGELFF
TRBJ2-3 | TRBV7-2 | TRBD1 | . | TGTGCCAGCAGCTTAGGACAGGGGGCTGGTGCAGATACGCAGTATTTT | CASSLGQGAGADTQYF
TRBJ2-5 | TRBV9 | . | . | TGTGCCAGCAGCGCCCAACAGACACCCCAAGAGACCCAGTACTTC | CASSAQQTPQETQYF
TRBJ2-1 | TRBV29-1 | . | . | TGCAGCGCCAAATTCATGAGCTCCTACAATGAGCAGTTCTTC | CSAKFMSSYNEQFF
TRBJ2-3 | TRBV29-1 | TRBD2 | . | TGCAGCGTTGAAGGACTAGCGACTAGCACAGATACGCAGTATTTT | CSVEGLATSTDTQYF
TRBJ2-2 | TRBV10-1 | . | many | TGCGCCAGCAGTGAGTCTGGAAACACCGGGGAGCTGTTTTTT | CASSESGNTGELFF
TRBJ1-2 | TRBV27 | TRBD1 | few | TGTGCCAGCAGTTTGGGGACAGCCCTTGATGGCTACACCTTC | CASSLGTALDGYTF
TRBJ1-1 | TRBV6-5 | . | . | TGTGCCAGCAGTTACCGCAATAAGGGAACTGAAGCTTTCTTT | CASSYRNKGTEAFF
TRBJ2-3 | TRBV28 | . | many | TGTGCCAGCAGTTTAAGGGGGGTTTTAAATCCGACAGATACGCAGTATTTT | CASSLRGVLNPTDTQYF
TRBJ1-2 | TRBV10-3 | . | . | TGTGCCAGCGAGGGAGGTCGTGGCTACACCTTC | CASEGGRGYTF
TRBJ2-1 | TRBV4-1 | . | . | TGCGCCAGCAGCCAAGTAGGGGGGACCTACAATGAGCAGTTCTTC | CASSQVGGTYNEQFF
TRBJ2-7 | TRBV7-3 | . | . | TGTGCCAGCAGCTTGCCGGGACGCCGTAGGAATGGCAGGCAGTACTTC | CASSLPGRRRNGRQYF
TRBJ2-3 | TRBV7-6 | . | many | TGTGCCAGCAGCCTCGGGTCAGCTGTGAGTAGCACAGATACGCAGTATTTT | CASSLGSAVSSTDTQYF
TRBJ2-7 | TRBV7-2 | . | . | TGTGCCAGCAGCCCCACTGGGGGTCAGGAGCAGTACTTC | CASSPTGGQEQYF
TRBJ2-7 | TRBV6-1 | TRBD1 | many | TGTGCCAGCTCTCACGACAGGGCCTACGAGCAGTACTTC | CASSHDRAYEQYF
TRBJ1-2 | TRBV6-5 | . | . | TGTGCCAGCAGTCTACTTGGGGCAGGGGAATCGAACTATGGCCACACCTTC | CASSLLGAGESNYGHTF
TRBJ2-5 | TRBV5-1 | TRBD2 | . | TGCGCCAGCGCATCCCCACCCAGTGGGACTAGCGGGAGGCCAACCCAGTACTTC | CASASPPSGTSGRPTQYF
TRBJ2-5 | TRBV6-1 | . | few | TGTGCCACCGGACTGCGCCAAGAGACCCAGTACTTC | CATGLRQETQYF
TRBJ1-1 | TRBV2 | . | many | TGTGCCAGCAATCCACATAAGAACACTGAAGCTTTCTTT | CASNPHKNTEAFF
TRBJ2-3 | TRBV12-5 | . | few | TGTGCTAGTGGTTTGCGGGAGATGGGAGATACGCAGTATTTT | CASGLREMGDTQYF
TRBJ1-2 | TRBV2 | TRBD1 | . | TGTGCCAGCAGTGAACCCGGTGGGACAGGTGGTAATGGCTACACCTTC | CASSEPGGTGGNGYTF
TRBJ2-3 | TRBV4-2 | . | . | TGTGCCAGCAGCCCTAGGGCGGGCCTCACAGATACGCAGTATTTT | CASSPRAGLTDTQYF
TRBJ2-3 | TRBV9 | TRBD2 | . | TGTGCCAGCAGCGTATGGGACTATAGCACAGATACGCAGTATTTT | CASSVWDYSTDTQYF
TRBJ2-1 | TRBV11-3 | TRBD2 | few | TGTGCCAGCACCCTCCACGGCGGGAGAACTTACAATGAGCAGTTCTTC | CASTLHGGRTYNEQFF
TRBJ2-3 | TRBV12-3/TRBV12-4 | . | many | TGTGCCAGCAGTTTTGATGGGACAGATACGCAGTATTTT | CASSFDGTDTQYF
TRBJ2-2 | TRBV28 | TRBD1 | few | TGTGCCAGCAGTGGCGGGACAGGGAATACCGGGGAGCTGTTTTTT | CASSGGTGNTGELFF
TRBJ2-4 | TRBV11-1 | . | . | TGTGCCAGCAGCTTAGTCGTGGCTGATTCAAACATTCAGTACTTC | CASSLVVADSNIQYF
TRBJ2-3 | TRBV12-3/TRBV12-4 | . | many | TGTGCCAGCTACGACCGGGGATCGAGGGCAGATACGCAGTATTTT | CASYDRGSRADTQYF
TRBJ1-4 | TRBV19 | TRBD1 | . | TGTGCCAGTAGTGCGCCGGGACAGGGAAGTGAAAAACTGTTTTTT | CASSAPGQGSEKLFF
TRBJ2-5 | TRBV27 | . | . | TGTGCCAGCAGGCCTTTGGGAACCGAGGAGACCCAGTACTTC | CASRPLGTEETQYF
TRBJ2-7 | TRBV29-1 | . | once | TGCAGCGTTGAAGGTGGGGACGACTACGAGCAGTACTTC | CSVEGGDDYEQYF
TRBJ2-3 | TRBV12-3/TRBV12-4 | TRBD1 | many | TGTGCCAGCAGTCCTTATATAGGGACAGGCTCCACAGATACGCAGTATTTT | CASSPYIGTGSTDTQYF
TRBJ1-6 | TRBV11-2 | . | . | TGTGCCAGCAGCACAAACGTCGGGAGATCGCCCCTCCACTTT | CASSTNVGRSPLHF
TRBJ2-1 | TRBV11-1 | TRBD2 | . | TGTGCCAGCAGCTTAGCGCTTACCGGGACTAGGGCGTTCTTC | CASSLALTGTRAFF
TRBJ1-1 | TRBV3-1 | . | few | TGTGCCAGCAGCGGGGGGGGTGAAGCTTTCTTT | CASSGGGEAFF
TRBJ1-1 | TRBV7-8 | TRBD1 | once | TGTGCCAGCAGCTTCCGACAGGGTTTGAACACTGAAGCTTTCTTT | CASSFRQGLNTEAFF
TRBJ2-1 | TRBV11-2 | TRBD2 | many | TGTGCCAGCAGCGGACTAGATAACTACAATGAGCAGTTCTTC | CASSGLDNYNEQFF
TRBJ2-7 | TRBV12-3/TRBV12-4 | . | few | TGTGCCAGCAGTTTAAGGGGTTATCACGAGCAGTACTTC | CASSLRGYHEQYF
TRBJ2-7 | TRBV7-6 | TRBD1 | few | TGTGCCGGCAGCCCCAGCCCGGGGGACAGGTCCTACGAGCAGTACTTC | CAGSPSPGDRSYEQYF
TRBJ2-2 | TRBV29-1 | . | few | TGCAGCGTTGGCGCAGCGAACACCGGGGAGCTGTTTTTT | CSVGAANTGELFF
TRBJ2-5 | TRBV28 | . | many | TGTGCCAGCGCGGAGAACGAGGAAGAGACCCAGTACTTC | CASAENEEETQYF
TRBJ2-7 | TRBV27 | . | many | TGTGCCAGCCAGTATGGGGTATCCTCCTACGAGCAGTACTTC | CASQYGVSSYEQYF
TRBJ2-7 | TRBV11-1 | TRBD1 | . | TGTGCCAGCAGCCAATGGACAGGGGGCTTCTACGAGCAGTACTTC | CASSQWTGGFYEQYF
TRBJ2-3 | TRBV9 | . | few | TGTGCCAGCAGCGTACACCTAGAGAGAAGCACAGATACGCAGTATTTT | CASSVHLERSTDTQYF
TRBJ2-7 | TRBV7-9 | . | . | TGTGCCAGCATAGGGGGTATAAACGAGCAGTACTTC | CASIGGINEQYF
TRBJ2-7 | TRBV5-1 | . | . | TGCGCCAGCAGCTCGCAGACTAGTAGCTACGAGCAGTACTTC | CASSSQTSSYEQYF
TRBJ2-7 | TRBV11-3 | TRBD1 | . | TGTGCCAGCAGGAACCGGGACAGGGGGCACTACGAGCAGTACTTC | CASRNRDRGHYEQYF
TRBJ2-3 | TRBV7-2 | . | . | TGTGCCAGCAGCGCCTACCGGGCCCCGGACACAGATACGCAGTATTTT | CASSAYRAPDTDTQYF